The 18 T cell receptor beta chains reported below all come from one sample, sequenced in a study of T cell responses to AZD1222 COVID-19 vaccine. Sequenced by immunoSEQ multiplex PCR; TCRdb stores in-frame clones only, minus some. The sample holds approximately 130,000 clones, around nine tenths seen once. The source was peripheral blood, collected 28 days after the second dose of the MenACWY control vaccine. The receptors were sampled from an adult who received the MenACWY meningococcal vaccine as a control.

V and J are TRBV16 and TRBJ1-4; 9 nucleotides line up with TRBD1. Germline-derived CDR1 and CDR2 are KGHSY and FQNENV. The CDR3 covers 15 residues. Losses at the gene ends were 4 bases for V and 8 bases for J; bases not matched to a gene: 8. CDR3 loop: CASSPRQGGREKLFF. The CDR3 coding sequence is TGTGCCAGCAGCCCGAGACAGGGGGGCCGCGAAAAACTGTTTTTT.

V gene TRBV19 combines with J gene TRBJ1-5; D uncertain. V was cut by 0 bases and J by 6 bases, with 6 bases left in between. Germline V CDR1 and CDR2: LNHDA, SQIVND (reference sequence). This CDR3 has 13 residues. The CDR3: CASSIDPVQPQHF. The DNA for the CDR3 is TGTGCCAGTAGTATAGATCCTGTTCAGCCCCAGCATTTT. Based on the CDR3 plus reference TRBV19 and TRBJ1-5, the full variable domain is DGGITQSPKYLFRKEGQNVTLSCEQNLNHDAMYWYRQDPGQGLRLIYYSQIVNDFQKGDIAEGYSVSREKKESFPLTVTSAQKNPTAFYLCASSIDPVQPQHFGDGTRLSIL.

The genes are TRBV9 and TRBJ2-5; 7 bases agree with TRBD1. Germline V gene sequence: CDR1 SGDLS, CDR2 YYNGEE. The CDR3 covers 14 residues. The junction had 4 bases not matched to a gene; V was cut back by 3 bases and J by 2 bases. This CDR3 reads CASSAGTVQETQYF. In DNA form, the CDR3 reads TGTGCCAGCAGCGCGGGGACAGTTCAAGAGACCCAGTACTTC. The full variable domain, completed using reference TRBV9 and TRBJ2-5, is DSGVTQTPKHLITATGQRVTLRCSPRSGDLSVYWYQQSLDQGLQFLIQYYNGEERAKGNILERFSAQQFPDLHSELNLSSLELGDSALYFCASSAGTVQETQYFGPGTRLLVL.

V gene TRBV28 combines with J gene TRBJ1-5; unclear D gene. Per the germline V gene, CDR1 is MDHEN and CDR2 is SYDVKM. V lost 3 bases to trimming and J lost 4 bases, with 7 bases between them. The CDR3 totals 13 residues. DNA for the CDR3: TGTGCCAGCAGTTTTGCGGTAAATCAGCCCCAGCATTTT. This gives the protein CASSFAVNQPQHF.

The CDR3 DNA reads as TGTGCCAGCAGTTGGCTCAGGGGGGATAACATTCAGTACTTC. Translating it yields CASSWLRGDNIQYF. V and J are TRBV6-2 or TRBV6-3 and TRBJ2-4, with D maybe TRBD1 (7 bases). CDR1 is MNHEY, CDR2 SVGEGT, per germline. Trimming pared 4 bases from V and 7 bases from J, leaving 14 bases between. This CDR3 is 14 amino acids long.

The chain links TRBV5-4 to TRBJ2-5; 7 nucleotides agree with TRBD1. V shed 2 bases, J shed 5 bases, and the junction held 6 bases outside the gene matches. Germline CDR1 SGHNT, CDR2 YYREEE (reference sequence). The CDR3 has 14 residues. CDR3 residues: CASSFGDRVETQYF. The CDR3 DNA reads TGTGCCAGCAGCTTCGGCGACAGGGTGGAGACCCAGTACTTC.

The J gene is TRBJ1-2, the V gene TRBV6-2 or TRBV6-3; 8 nucleotides agree with TRBD1. The length of the CDR3 is 15 residues. J was trimmed by 2 bases and V by 7 bases; bases with no gene match: 9. CDR1 and CDR2 (germline): MNHEY, SVGEGT. In DNA, the CDR3 is TGTGCCAGCACCCCCGGGGACAGGTCGAACTATGGCTACACCTTC. Protein product: CASTPGDRSNYGYTF.

The chain carries TRBV3-1 (or the pseudogene TRBV3-2) and TRBJ2-4, with D tentatively TRBD2 (7 bases). Germline-derived CDR1 and CDR2 are LGHDT and YNNKEL (reference sequence). The germline V and J ends were trimmed by 0 bases and 9 bases, with 15 bases remaining between them. The CDR3 length is 15 residues. In DNA form, the CDR3 reads TGTGCCAGCAGCCAAGAGCGGGGGCGCGGGGGCATTCAGTACTTC. It translates to CASSQERGRGGIQYF.

The chain carries TRBV18 and TRBJ2-3; D is uncertain. Germline V lookup: CDR1 KGHSH, CDR2 LQKENI. Trimming left V 3 bases short and J 3 bases short, with 7 bases between. The CDR3 is made up of 13 amino acids. CDR3 loop: CASSPKGTDTQYF. The CDR3 DNA is TGTGCCAGCTCACCCAAGGGTACAGATACGCAGTATTTT.

The chain recombines TRBV3-1 (or the pseudogene TRBV3-2) with TRBJ2-7; D is unresolved. CDR3 length: 16 amino acids. V lost 0 bases to trimming and J lost 2 bases, with 14 bases between them. Germline CDR1 reads LGHDT; CDR2 reads YNNKEL (reference sequence). Here the CDR3 DNA reads TGTGCCAGCAGCCAAGAGTACGCAGTCTTTCCCTACGAGCAGTACGTC. As protein: CASSQEYAVFPYEQYV.

The chain is built from TRBV30 and TRBJ1-2; D gene unclear. There are 14 residues in the CDR3. Germline assignment: CDR1 GTSNPN and CDR2 SVGIG (reference sequence). The CDR3 region is CACRFGASNYGYTF. The CDR3 DNA reads as TGTGCTTGCAGGTTTGGCGCGAGTAACTATGGCTACACCTTC. Complete variable domain (other parts from reference TRBV30 and TRBJ1-2): SQTIHQWPATLVQPVGSPLSLECTVEGTSNPNLYWYRQAAGRGLQLLFYSVGIGQISSEVPQNLSASRPQDRQFILSSKKLLLSDSGFYLCACRFGASNYGYTFGSGTRLTVV.

This chain's CDR3 is CASSSWTGGPYEQYF. The CDR3 bases are TGTGCCAGCAGTTCTTGGACAGGGGGCCCCTACGAGCAGTACTTC. This sequence joins TRBV28 and TRBJ2-7; TRBD1 matches 11 bases. Germline CDR1 and CDR2: MDHEN and SYDVKM. The CDR3 is made up of 15 amino acids. The V segment lost 4 bases and the J segment 2 bases; nucleotides outside the gene matches: 4. The full variable domain, with the rest looked up from reference TRBV28 and TRBJ2-7, is DVKVTQSSRYLVKRTGEKVFLECVQDMDHENMFWYRQDPGLGLRLIYFSYDVKMKEKGDIPEGYSVSREKKERFSLILESASTNQTSMYLCASSSWTGGPYEQYFGPGTRLTVT.

The V and J genes are TRBV3-1 (or the pseudogene TRBV3-2) and TRBJ1-4; 9 positions match TRBD1. Germline CDR1 is LGHDT and CDR2 is YNNKEL (reference sequence). The CDR3 extends over 15 amino acids. V lost 4 bases, J lost 5 bases, and 5 bases stayed unmatched. The CDR3 DNA reads as TGTGCCAGCAGCCGCCACGGGACAGGGAATGAAAAACTGTTTTTT. Its protein product is CASSRHGTGNEKLFF.

CDR3 in amino acids: CASSPAGQPNYGYTF. The CDR3 nucleotides are TGTGCCAGCAGCCCCGCGGGACAGCCTAACTATGGCTACACCTTC. This sequence joins TRBV11-1 and TRBJ1-2, with 7 nucleotides matching TRBD1. V trimming: 5 bases; J trimming: 0 bases; junction bases outside the gene matches: 6. The CDR3 is made up of 15 amino acids. Germline V gives CDR1 SGHAT, CDR2 FQDESV (reference sequence).

The V and J genes are TRBV30 and TRBJ2-1; 10 bases align to TRBD2. This CDR3 region has 16 residues. The germline V gene has CDR1 GTSNPN and CDR2 SVGIG (reference sequence). The V gene end was trimmed by 3 bases and the J gene end by 4 bases; junction bases not matched to a gene: 9. In DNA form, the CDR3 reads TGTGCCTGGAGGGCTAGCGGGAGTACGATTTACAATGAGCAGTTCTTC. It yields the protein CAWRASGSTIYNEQFF.

On this clone: Distinct nucleotide sequences in the sample also encode this CDR3. The chain uses TRBV5-1 and TRBJ2-2; 9 bases are a match to TRBD2. J was trimmed by 6 bases and V by 0 bases; bases with no gene match: 6. Germline values: CDR1 SGHRS, CDR2 YFSETQ. The CDR3 contains 16 residues. The CDR3 region is CASSLAAGGPAGELFF. Here the CDR3 DNA reads TGCGCCAGCAGCTTGGCGGCGGGAGGGCCAGCCGGGGAGCTGTTTTTT.

CDR3 DNA sequence: TGTGCCAGCGTCCCACAGGGATCCCCCTCTGGGGCCAACGTCCTGACTTTC. Translation gives CASVPQGSPSGANVLTF. J is TRBJ2-6 and V is TRBV28; maybe TRBD1 (6 bases). V lost 8 bases and J lost 0, with 17 bases in between. Germline V gene data show CDR1 as MDHEN and CDR2 as SYDVKM. The CDR3 is 17 amino acids.

This rearrangement joins TRBV7-9 to TRBJ2-2, with 8 positions matching TRBD1. This CDR3 has 16 residues. CDR1 is SEHNR, CDR2 FQNEAQ, per germline (reference sequence). The trim removed 0 bases at V and 5 bases at J, leaving 5 bases unmatched. The CDR3: CASSLASTGDTGELFF. DNA of the CDR3: TGTGCCAGCAGCTTAGCTTCGACAGGGGATACCGGGGAGCTGTTTTTT. Supplemented by reference TRBV7-9 and TRBJ2-2, the full variable domain reads DTGVSQNPRHKITKRGQNVTFRCDPISEHNRLYWYRQTLGQGPEFLTYFQNEAQLEKSRLLSDRFSAERPKGSFSTLEIQRTEQGDSAMYLCASSLASTGDTGELFFGEGSRLTVL.